Listed here are 21 T cell receptor beta chains from one sample, sequenced in a study of monozygotic twins with inflammatory bowel disease (dated by TCRdb to between 2018 and 2020). The library was produced with 5' RACE. The data were produced on an Illumina HiSeq 2500. TCRdb reprocessed the reads, reporting each CDR3 protein sequence once and no DNA. This sample's records show 300,000 to 400,000 distinct CDR3 sequences. The top ten clonotypes cover around 2% of the sample. The specimen was blood. The source of these receptors is a human donor with ulcerative colitis or Crohn's disease, or a healthy co-twin of an affected twin (not recorded which).

The V gene is TRBV20-1, the J gene TRBJ2-2; TCRdb reports TRBD2, a call that lacks DNA to check it against. CDR1 is DFQATT and CDR2 is SNEGSKA in the germline V gene (reference sequence). CDR3 length: 15 residues. This chain's CDR3 is CSARVPGLAGGELFF.

The rearrangement links TRBV30 to TRBJ2-3; the TCRdb call, TRBD1, lacks DNA for checking. This CDR3 is 16 amino acids long. Germline V gene data show CDR1 as GTSNPN and CDR2 as SVGIG (reference sequence). The CDR3 loop reads CAWSVGQGGLTDTQYF.

The CDR3: CSAGPDPRSRGTEAFF. The chain uses TRBV20-1 and TRBJ1-1; TCRdb's D call of TRBD1 is untestable without DNA. The CDR3 has 16 residues. Per the germline V gene, CDR1 is DFQATT and CDR2 is SNEGSKA (reference sequence).

The chain is built from TRBV5-1 and TRBJ1-6; no DNA is available, so the TRBD1 call from TCRdb remains unchecked. CDR1 and CDR2 from the germline V gene are SGHRS and YFSETQ. CDR3 length: 15 residues. The CDR3 is CASSLASGVNSPLHF.

This rearrangement joins TRBV7-2 to TRBJ2-5; TCRdb indicates TRBD2, and absent DNA this call remains unverified. The CDR3 runs to 15 residues. Germline loops: CDR1 SGHTA, CDR2 FQGNSA. CDR3 amino acids: CASSLAGGASETQYF.

V is TRBV5-1 and J is TRBJ1-1; TCRdb returns TRBD1, unconfirmable since there is no DNA. Germline CDR1 reads SGHRS; CDR2 reads YFSETQ. The CDR3 has 15 amino acids. Here the CDR3 reads CASRLGDRANTEAFF.

The chain is built from TRBV5-4 and TRBJ1-1; TCRdb's assignment of TRBD1 cannot be checked, as there is no DNA. Germline loops: CDR1 SGHNT, CDR2 YYREEE (reference sequence). The CDR3 is made up of 13 amino acids. Here the CDR3 reads CASSPTGSPEAFF.

The rearrangement links TRBV27 to TRBJ1-1; TCRdb designates TRBD1, a call that cannot be tested without DNA. Germline V gives CDR1 MNHEY, CDR2 SMNVEV (reference sequence). CDR3 length: 17 amino acids. This chain's CDR3 is CASSSIPWDRGNTEAFF.

The V gene is TRBV7-9, the J gene TRBJ2-4; TCRdb reports TRBD2, a call that lacks DNA to check it against. Germline-derived CDR1 and CDR2 are SEHNR and FQNEAQ (reference sequence). The CDR3 totals 14 residues. CDR3: CASSLWTSEDGQYF.

The chain has TRBV20-1 and TRBJ2-2; checking the TCRdb D call of TRBD2 is not possible without DNA. CDR1 and CDR2 (germline): DFQATT, SNEGSKA (reference sequence). CDR3 length equals 15 residues. CDR3 sequence reads: CSASFAGGNTGELFF.

The J gene is TRBJ1-2, the V gene TRBV27; the TCRdb call, TRBD1, lacks DNA for checking. CDR1 and CDR2 (germline): MNHEY, SMNVEV (reference sequence). This CDR3 has 17 amino acids. The CDR3 sequence: CASSFRLGREEMYGYTF.

This chain connects TRBV5-1 to TRBJ2-1; TCRdb's assignment of TRBD2 cannot be checked, as there is no DNA. Germline V gives CDR1 SGHRS, CDR2 YFSETQ. The CDR3 spans 14 residues. The CDR3 protein is CASRPSGSYNEQFF.

V and J are TRBV28 and TRBJ2-5. The length of the CDR3 is 14 residues. Germline lookup yields CDR1 MDHEN and CDR2 SYDVKM. The CDR3 reads CASSLSHGQETQYF.

This sequence joins TRBV6-2 or TRBV6-3 and TRBJ1-1. Germline V gene data show CDR1 as MNHEY and CDR2 as SVGEGT. This CDR3 is built from 15 residues. The CDR3 loop is CASSYDNILNTEAFF.

The V call is TRBV9, the J call TRBJ2-1; the TCRdb call, TRBD1, lacks DNA for checking. CDR1 and CDR2 from the germline V gene are SGDLS and YYNGEE. The CDR3 is 16 amino acids. The CDR3 region is CASSVGGASSYNEQFF.

The J gene is TRBJ2-1, the V gene TRBV11-1. CDR3 size: 13 residues. The germline V gene has CDR1 SGHAT and CDR2 FQDESV (reference sequence). CDR3 in amino acids: CASRKIDRDEQFF.

The V and J genes are TRBV5-1 and TRBJ2-1; TCRdb returns TRBD2, unconfirmable since there is no DNA. CDR3 length equals 15 residues. Looked up from germline, CDR1 is SGHRS and CDR2 is YFSETQ. CDR3 in amino acids: CASSGDYLSYNEQFF.

The chain carries TRBV12-3 or TRBV12-4 and TRBJ2-1; TCRdb returns TRBD1, unconfirmable since there is no DNA. The CDR3 is made up of 16 amino acids. This chain's CDR3 is CASSSWGGASYNEQFF.

The J gene is TRBJ1-2, the V gene TRBV3-1; TCRdb selects TRBD1, and the lack of DNA leaves this call unchecked. Looked up from germline, CDR1 is LGHDT and CDR2 is YNNKEL (reference sequence). The CDR3 contains 13 residues. CDR3 protein: CASSPTGASGYTF.

V is TRBV9 and J is TRBJ1-5; TCRdb names TRBD1, which stays unverified in the absence of DNA. Germline V CDR1 and CDR2: SGDLS, YYNGEE. The length of the CDR3 is 14 residues. The CDR3 loop is CASSAGGQNQPQHF.

This chain joins TRBV6-1 and TRBJ1-4; absent DNA, TCRdb's TRBD1 call cannot be checked. The CDR3 runs 15 residues. CDR1 MNHNS and CDR2 SASEGT come from the germline V gene. CDR3 protein: CASRVRGRFNEKLFF.